This TCR beta chain was observed in a study of cytomegalovirus exposure and HLA in healthy donors. Method: immunoSEQ multiplex PCR; TCRdb's copy keeps in-frame clones and lacks some. The repertoire holds approximately 260,000 clones, with approximately 86% as singletons. J was trimmed by 5 bases and V by 3 bases; bases with no gene match: 4. CDR3 length: 15 amino acids. CDR1 LNHDA and CDR2 SQIVND come from the germline V gene (reference sequence). The V call is TRBV19, the J call TRBJ1-2; TRBD1 matches 12 bases. This sequence was found in a woman under 30 in good health and CMV-seronegative. Sequenced material: PBMCs. The CDR3 spells CASSMGQGAQYGYTF. The DNA for the CDR3 is TGTGCCAGTAGTATGGGACAGGGGGCGCAGTATGGCTACACCTTC.